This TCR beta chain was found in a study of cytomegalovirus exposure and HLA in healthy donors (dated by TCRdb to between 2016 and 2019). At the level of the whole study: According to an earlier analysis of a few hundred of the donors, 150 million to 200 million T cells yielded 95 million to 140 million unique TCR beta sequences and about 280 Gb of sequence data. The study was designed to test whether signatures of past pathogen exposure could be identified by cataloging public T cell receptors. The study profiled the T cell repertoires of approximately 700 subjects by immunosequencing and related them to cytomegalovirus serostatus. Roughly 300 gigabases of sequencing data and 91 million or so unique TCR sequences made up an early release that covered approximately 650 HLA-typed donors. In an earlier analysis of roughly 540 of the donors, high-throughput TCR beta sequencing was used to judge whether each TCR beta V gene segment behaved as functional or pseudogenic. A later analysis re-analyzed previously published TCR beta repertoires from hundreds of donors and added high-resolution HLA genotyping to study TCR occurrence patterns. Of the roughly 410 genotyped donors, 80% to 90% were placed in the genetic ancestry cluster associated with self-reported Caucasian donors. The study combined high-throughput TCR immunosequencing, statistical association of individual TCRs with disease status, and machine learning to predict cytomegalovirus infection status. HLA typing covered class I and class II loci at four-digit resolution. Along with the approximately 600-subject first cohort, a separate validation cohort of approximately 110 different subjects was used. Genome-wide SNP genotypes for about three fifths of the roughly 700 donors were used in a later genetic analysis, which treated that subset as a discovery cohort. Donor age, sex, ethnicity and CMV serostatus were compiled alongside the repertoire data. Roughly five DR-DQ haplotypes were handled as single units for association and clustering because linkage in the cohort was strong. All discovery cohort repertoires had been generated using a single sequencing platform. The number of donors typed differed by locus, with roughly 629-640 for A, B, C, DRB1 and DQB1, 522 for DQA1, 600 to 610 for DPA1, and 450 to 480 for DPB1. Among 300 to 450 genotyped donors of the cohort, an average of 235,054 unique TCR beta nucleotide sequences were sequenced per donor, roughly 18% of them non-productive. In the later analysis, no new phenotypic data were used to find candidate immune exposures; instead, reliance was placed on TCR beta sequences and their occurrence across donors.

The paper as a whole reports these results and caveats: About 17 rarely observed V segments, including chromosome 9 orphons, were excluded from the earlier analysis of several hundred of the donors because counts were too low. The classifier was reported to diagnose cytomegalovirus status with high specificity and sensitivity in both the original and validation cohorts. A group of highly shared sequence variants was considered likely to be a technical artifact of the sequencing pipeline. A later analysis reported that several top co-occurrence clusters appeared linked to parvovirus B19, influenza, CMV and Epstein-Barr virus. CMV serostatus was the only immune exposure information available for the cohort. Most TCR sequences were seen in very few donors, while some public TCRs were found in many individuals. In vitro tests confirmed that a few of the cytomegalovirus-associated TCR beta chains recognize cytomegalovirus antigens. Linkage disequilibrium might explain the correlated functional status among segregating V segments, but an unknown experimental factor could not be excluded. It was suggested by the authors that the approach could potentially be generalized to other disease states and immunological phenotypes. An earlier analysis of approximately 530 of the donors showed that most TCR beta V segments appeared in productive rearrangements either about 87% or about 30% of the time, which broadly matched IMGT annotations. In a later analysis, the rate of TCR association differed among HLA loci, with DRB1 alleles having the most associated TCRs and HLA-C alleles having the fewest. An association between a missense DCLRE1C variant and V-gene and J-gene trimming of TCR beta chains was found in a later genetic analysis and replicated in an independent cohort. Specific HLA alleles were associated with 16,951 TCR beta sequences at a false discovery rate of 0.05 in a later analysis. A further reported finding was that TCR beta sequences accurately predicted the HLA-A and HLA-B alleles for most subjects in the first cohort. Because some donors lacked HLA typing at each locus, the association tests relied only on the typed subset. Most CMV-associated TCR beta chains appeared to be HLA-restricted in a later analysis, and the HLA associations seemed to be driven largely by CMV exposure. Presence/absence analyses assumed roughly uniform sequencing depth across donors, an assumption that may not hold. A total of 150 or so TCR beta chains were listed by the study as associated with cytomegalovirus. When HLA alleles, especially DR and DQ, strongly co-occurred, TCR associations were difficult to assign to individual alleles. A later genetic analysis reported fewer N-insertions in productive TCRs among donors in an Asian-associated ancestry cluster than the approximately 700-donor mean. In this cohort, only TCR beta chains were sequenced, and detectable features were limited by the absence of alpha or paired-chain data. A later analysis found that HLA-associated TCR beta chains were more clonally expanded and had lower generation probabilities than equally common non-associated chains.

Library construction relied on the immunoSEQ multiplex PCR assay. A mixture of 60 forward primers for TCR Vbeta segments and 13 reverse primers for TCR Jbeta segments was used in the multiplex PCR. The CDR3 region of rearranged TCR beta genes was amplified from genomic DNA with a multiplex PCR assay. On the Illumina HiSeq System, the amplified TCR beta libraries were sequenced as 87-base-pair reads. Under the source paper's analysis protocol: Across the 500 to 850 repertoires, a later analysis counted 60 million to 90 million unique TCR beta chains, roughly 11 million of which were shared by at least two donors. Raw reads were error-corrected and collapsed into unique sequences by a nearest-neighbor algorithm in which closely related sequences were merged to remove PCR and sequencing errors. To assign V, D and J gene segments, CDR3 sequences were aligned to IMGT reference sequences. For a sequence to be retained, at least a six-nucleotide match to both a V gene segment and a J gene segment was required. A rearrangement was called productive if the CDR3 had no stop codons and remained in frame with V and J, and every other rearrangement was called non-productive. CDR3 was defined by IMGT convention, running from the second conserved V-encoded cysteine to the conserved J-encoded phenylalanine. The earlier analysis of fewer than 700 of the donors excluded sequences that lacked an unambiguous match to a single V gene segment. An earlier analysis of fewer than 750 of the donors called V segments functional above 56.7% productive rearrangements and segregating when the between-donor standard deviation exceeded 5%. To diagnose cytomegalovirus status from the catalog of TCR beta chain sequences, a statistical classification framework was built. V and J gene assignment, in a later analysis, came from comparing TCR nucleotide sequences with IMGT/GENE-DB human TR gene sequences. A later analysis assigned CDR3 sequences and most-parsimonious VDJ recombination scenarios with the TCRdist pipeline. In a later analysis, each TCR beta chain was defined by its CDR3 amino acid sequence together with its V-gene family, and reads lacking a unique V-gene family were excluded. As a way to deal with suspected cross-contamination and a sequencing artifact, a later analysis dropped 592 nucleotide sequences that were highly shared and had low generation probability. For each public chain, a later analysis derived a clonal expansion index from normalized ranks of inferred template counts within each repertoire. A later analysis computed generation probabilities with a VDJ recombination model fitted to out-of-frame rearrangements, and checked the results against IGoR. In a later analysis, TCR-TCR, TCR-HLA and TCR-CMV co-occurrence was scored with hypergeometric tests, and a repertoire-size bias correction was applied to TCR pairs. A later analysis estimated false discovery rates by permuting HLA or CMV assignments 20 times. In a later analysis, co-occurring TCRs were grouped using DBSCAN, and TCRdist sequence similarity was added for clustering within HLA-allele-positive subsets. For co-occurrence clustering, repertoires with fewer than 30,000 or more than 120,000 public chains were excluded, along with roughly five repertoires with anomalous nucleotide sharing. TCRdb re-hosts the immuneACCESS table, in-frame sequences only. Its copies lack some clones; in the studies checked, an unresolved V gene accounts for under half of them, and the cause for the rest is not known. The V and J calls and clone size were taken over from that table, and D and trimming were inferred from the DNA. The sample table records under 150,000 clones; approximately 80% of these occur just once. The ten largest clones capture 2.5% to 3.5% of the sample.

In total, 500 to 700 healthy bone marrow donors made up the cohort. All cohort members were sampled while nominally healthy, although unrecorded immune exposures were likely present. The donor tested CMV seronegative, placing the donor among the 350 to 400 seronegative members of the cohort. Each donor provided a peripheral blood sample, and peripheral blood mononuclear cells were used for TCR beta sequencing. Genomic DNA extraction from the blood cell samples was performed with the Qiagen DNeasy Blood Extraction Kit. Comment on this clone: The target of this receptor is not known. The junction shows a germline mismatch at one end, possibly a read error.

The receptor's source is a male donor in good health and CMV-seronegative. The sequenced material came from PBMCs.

The CDR3 protein: CASSYVGDTGGLFF. The bases are TGTGCCAGCAGTTATGTAGGAGACACCGGGGGGCTGTTTTTT. The chain was built from TRBV6-5 and TRBJ2-2; TRBD2 is possibly the D segment (6 matching bases). There are 14 amino acids in the CDR3, from cysteine to phenylalanine inclusive. Kept here is only the CDR3 DNA, which spans 42 bases and is read in frame from base 1. The germline V gene provides CDR1 MNHEY and CDR2 SVGAGI.